Listed below are T cell receptor beta chains from one sample, sequenced in a study of blood T cell repertoires in COVID-19. Using immunoSEQ multiplex PCR, the repertoire was profiled, and TCRdb retains in-frame clones only, with some absent. The sample contains 250,000 to 350,000 clones, 88% of which appear only once. Sequencing input: peripheral blood. These receptors all stem from a woman aged 45 to 65 with active or convalescent COVID-19. The CDR3 runs from the conserved cysteine through the conserved F or W. Not all rows give a size; the values are once, few, many and, for expanded clones, a class.

TRBJ2-1 | . | TRBV28 | 16 | CASSGIAGVTYNEQFF
TRBJ2-6 | . | TRBV19 | 15 | CASSVLSSGANVLTF
TRBJ1-5 | . | TRBV19 | 15 | CASSITVTSNQPQHF
TRBJ2-2 | . | TRBV12-3/TRBV12-4 | 13 | CASNGGGTGELFF
TRBJ2-1 | . | TRBV5-6 | 11 | CASTLSNEQFF
TRBJ1-1 | once | TRBV20-1 | 13 | CSASLGAETEAFF
TRBJ2-5 | . | TRBV7-3 | 13 | CASSAQGGETQYF
TRBJ2-7 | . | TRBV7-9 | 15 | CASSRPGQTIWEQYF
TRBJ2-3 | . | TRBV19 | 15 | CASSGQTKYTDTQYF
TRBJ1-3 | once | TRBV30 | 16 | CAWFTTGISSGNTIYF
TRBJ2-7 | . | TRBV9 | 13 | CASSSYGTNEQYF
TRBJ1-4 | . | TRBV15 | 15 | CATSRVTATNEKLFF
TRBJ1-1 | . | TRBV2 | 14 | CASSEGRVWTEAFF
TRBJ1-4 | . | TRBV2 | 17 | CASSEAYLRDRGLKLFF
TRBJ2-7 | . | TRBV11-2 | 16 | CASSLGPGQGSYEQYF